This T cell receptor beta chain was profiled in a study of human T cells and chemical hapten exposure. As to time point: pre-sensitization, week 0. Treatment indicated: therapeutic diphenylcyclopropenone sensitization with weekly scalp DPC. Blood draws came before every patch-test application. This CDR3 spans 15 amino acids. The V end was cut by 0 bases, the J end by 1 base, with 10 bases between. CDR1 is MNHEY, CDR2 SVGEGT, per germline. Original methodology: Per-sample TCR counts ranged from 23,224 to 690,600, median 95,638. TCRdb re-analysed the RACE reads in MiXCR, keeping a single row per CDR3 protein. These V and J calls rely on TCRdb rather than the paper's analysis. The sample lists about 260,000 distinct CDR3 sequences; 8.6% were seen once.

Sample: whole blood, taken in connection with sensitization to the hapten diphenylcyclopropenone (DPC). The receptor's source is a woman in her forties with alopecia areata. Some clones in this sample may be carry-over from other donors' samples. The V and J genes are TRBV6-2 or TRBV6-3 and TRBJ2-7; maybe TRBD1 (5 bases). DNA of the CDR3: TGTGCCAGCAGTTACTCACAGGATCTTTCCTACGAGCAGTACTTC. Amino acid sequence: CASSYSQDLSYEQYF.